These T cell receptor beta chains were read from a single sample in a study of blood T cell repertoires in COVID-19. TCRdb's table, derived via immunoSEQ multiplex PCR, lists solely in-frame clones and lacks some. The sample contains approximately 250,000 clones, over 70% of which appear only once. Sequences were obtained from peripheral blood. The receptor set was obtained from a human donor in a cohort sampled during active COVID-19. CDR3s include the opening cysteine and the closing phenylalanine or tryptophan. Clone sizes are given selectively: once, few, many, or a class where the clone is expanded.

V gene	J gene	clone size	CDR3 protein
TRBV19	TRBJ1-2	.	CASSIVSTDGYTF
TRBV4-3	TRBJ1-1	.	CASSQDRVTNTEAFF
TRBV21-1	TRBJ2-5	.	CASSKGRTSGTQETQYF
TRBV9	TRBJ2-1	.	CASSPRTSGDEQFF
TRBV5-1	TRBJ1-6	.	CASSFGQGRNNSPLHF
TRBV5-1	TRBJ2-1	once	CASSLRESRNEQFF
TRBV28	TRBJ2-1	.	CASSARTPLGNEQFF
TRBV7-8	TRBJ1-1	.	CASSLGAGAEAFF
TRBV5-1	TRBJ2-5	.	CASSLLGREKGLETQYF
TRBV19	TRBJ1-2	once	CASSISGAGGYTF
TRBV5-1	TRBJ2-7	.	CASSLGGPTYEQYF
TRBV18	TRBJ2-1	.	CASSTPHLGTSEYEQFF
TRBV7-9	TRBJ2-2	.	CASSSRQGQSTGELFF
TRBV2	TRBJ2-7	.	CASRNLRTGGYEQYF
TRBV5-6	TRBJ2-1	.	CASSFGGRPGEQFF
TRBV19	TRBJ1-2	.	CASSLLGQNYGYTF
TRBV5-1	TRBJ1-1	.	CASSKVRQGNTEAFF
TRBV5-1	TRBJ2-1	.	CASSRAGEQVNEQFF
TRBV28	TRBJ2-7	.	CASSFGGPVGEQYF
TRBV7-3	TRBJ1-1	.	CASSLAGLNMNTEAFF
TRBV27	TRBJ2-2	.	CASSFRERTGELFF
TRBV5-1	TRBJ1-3	once	CASSLGRSGNTIYF
TRBV10-3	TRBJ1-1	.	CAIRGQGNTEAFF
TRBV5-6	TRBJ2-1	.	CASSLGLVSSYNEQFF
TRBV14	TRBJ1-3	.	CASSHPGQGTWSTIYF
TRBV5-1	TRBJ2-1	.	CASSFSSGIPNEQFF
TRBV11-2	TRBJ2-2	.	CASKRTGTRDTGELFF
TRBV6-1	TRBJ2-3	.	CASSEDEVLVIRYF
TRBV9	TRBJ2-3	.	CASSVSSAGGDTQYF
TRBV19	TRBJ1-1	.	CASSKSGMNTEAFF
TRBV19	TRBJ2-2	few	CASSPPGLAGGAGELFF
TRBV7-6	TRBJ2-2	.	CASSTTSGGPTGELFF
TRBV25-1	TRBJ2-7	.	CASSGRDRHEQYF
TRBV19	TRBJ1-5	.	CASKSGAGQKNNQPQHF
TRBV12-3/TRBV12-4	TRBJ1-1	.	CASRYDQGQGAFF
TRBV2	TRBJ2-4	.	CASGRQGAGADIQYF
TRBV5-1	TRBJ2-2	.	CASSFNSGTGAGELFF
TRBV6-4	TRBJ2-1	many	CASSETGAYNEQFF
TRBV9	TRBJ1-4	.	CASSPRTGGNEKLFF
TRBV7-2	TRBJ1-6	.	CASSLQSSYNSPLHF
TRBV28	TRBJ2-1	.	CASSFLLAGGYEQFF
TRBV11-3	TRBJ2-3	.	CASSLGAGDTQYF